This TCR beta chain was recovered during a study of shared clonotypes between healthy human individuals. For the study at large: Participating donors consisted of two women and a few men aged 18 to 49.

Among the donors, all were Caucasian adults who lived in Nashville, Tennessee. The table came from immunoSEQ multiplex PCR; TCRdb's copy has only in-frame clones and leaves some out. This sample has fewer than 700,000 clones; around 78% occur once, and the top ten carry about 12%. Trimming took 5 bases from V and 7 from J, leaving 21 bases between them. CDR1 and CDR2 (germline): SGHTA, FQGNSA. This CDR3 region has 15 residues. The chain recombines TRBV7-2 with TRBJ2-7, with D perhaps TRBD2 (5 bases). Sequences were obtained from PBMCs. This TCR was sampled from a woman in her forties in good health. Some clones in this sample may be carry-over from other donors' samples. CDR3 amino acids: CASSPWVASRGEQYF. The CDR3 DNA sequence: TGTGCCAGCAGCCCCTGGGTGGCTAGCCGGGGTGAGCAGTACTTC. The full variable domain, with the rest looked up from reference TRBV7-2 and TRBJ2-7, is GAGVSQSPSNKVTEKGKDVELRCDPISGHTALYWYRQSLGQGLEFLIYFQGNSAPDKSGLPSDRFSAERTGGSVSTLTIQRTQQEDSAVYLCASSPWVASRGEQYFGPGTRLTVT.